This TCR beta chain originates from a study of blood T cell repertoires in COVID-19. Study details: Acute and convalescent COVID-19 specimens originated in the United States, Italy and Spain. The cDNA or gDNA used as material had been derived from T cells, B-cell-depleted T cells, or PBMCs.

The ends lost 4 bases at V and 0 bases at J; junction bases unmatched: 0. The germline V gene encodes CDR1 SGDLS and CDR2 YYNGEE. This CDR3 has 15 amino acids. Original data processing: Amplification from reference gene primers served as the basis for estimated nucleated cell counts. The method was immunoSEQ multiplex PCR; TCRdb's version includes in-frame clones alone and lacks a portion of them. V, J and clone size were drawn from that table, and D and trimming were deduced from the DNA. The sample lists tens of thousands of clones, approximately 86% occurring once. The source of this sequence is a woman aged 55 to 70 with acute or convalescent COVID-19. Sequencing was carried out using peripheral blood. The chain carries TRBV9 and TRBJ2-1; 11 nucleotides align to TRBD2. Here the CDR3 DNA reads TGTGCCAGCAGCACTAGCGGGAGCTCCTACAATGAGCAGTTCTTC. It codes for CASSTSGSSYNEQFF.